Listed below are T cell receptor beta chains from one sample, sequenced in a study of cytomegalovirus exposure and HLA in healthy donors. TCRdb keeps only in-frame clones here, not all; method: immunoSEQ multiplex PCR. The profile shows more than 85,000 clones, roughly three quarters of them singletons. Sequencing input: PBMCs. The source of these receptors is a female donor in good health and CMV-seronegative. The CDR3 runs from the conserved cysteine through the conserved F or W. A D gene is named only where the DNA matches it firmly. Size tells how often a clone was seen (once, few, many) or the class of an expanded clone, and some rows leave it out.

v_call	d_call	j_call	clone_size	cdr3_nt	cdr3_aa
TRBV9	TRBD2	TRBJ2-3	NA	TGTGCCAGCAGCGTAGGGTGGACTAGCGGGAGTGGCACAGATACGCAGTATTTT	CASSVGWTSGSGTDTQYF
TRBV5-1	NA	TRBJ2-6	NA	TGCGCCAGCAGCTTGAGTCTGGGGGCCTTCCTTAGCTCTGGGGCCAACGTCCTGACTTTC	CASSLSLGAFLSSGANVLTF
TRBV7-9	NA	TRBJ1-4	NA	TGTGCCAGCAGCTTACCAGGGTCGACTAATGAAAAACTGTTTTTT	CASSLPGSTNEKLFF
TRBV19	NA	TRBJ2-1	NA	TGTGCCAGTGGGACTTCCTATTACAATGAGCAGTTCTTC	CASGTSYYNEQFF
TRBV18	NA	TRBJ2-7	NA	TGTGCCAGCTCAATAGATGCGGTTGGGTTAGGCGAGCAGTACTTC	CASSIDAVGLGEQYF
TRBV9	TRBD1	TRBJ2-2	NA	TGTGCCAGCAGCGCCTCCGGGACAGGGAACACCGGGGAGCTGTTTTTT	CASSASGTGNTGELFF
TRBV4-3	NA	TRBJ2-7	NA	TGCGCCAGCAGCCAGGAGACAGGTCCCTCCGCCTACGAGCAGTACTTC	CASSQETGPSAYEQYF
TRBV6-1	TRBD1	TRBJ2-2	NA	TGTGCCAGCAGTGCCCGGGACAGGGGACGTTCTAGCGGGAACACCGGGGAGCTGTTTTTT	CASSARDRGRSSGNTGELFF
TRBV7-2	NA	TRBJ2-7	NA	TGTGCCAGCAGCATCATCGGACAGCCCTACGAGCAGTACTTC	CASSIIGQPYEQYF
TRBV2	NA	TRBJ1-1	NA	TGTGCCAGCAGGTCCCCCCAAGGAGCTGAAGCTTTCTTT	CASRSPQGAEAFF
TRBV19	NA	TRBJ1-3	few	TGTGCCAGTAGTATAGCAAACAGGGCGCGGAACACCATATATTTT	CASSIANRARNTIYF
TRBV28	TRBD1	TRBJ1-2	few	TGTGCCAGCAGACCACAGGGGACATATAACTATGGCTACACCTTC	CASRPQGTYNYGYTF
TRBV6-1	NA	TRBJ1-2	once	TGTGCCAGCAGTGCGACAATCTGGTATGGCTACACCTTC	CASSATIWYGYTF
TRBV5-4	TRBD2	TRBJ2-7	once	TGTGCCAGCAGCCCCATAGCGGGAGATACCAACGAGCAGTACTTC	CASSPIAGDTNEQYF
TRBV9	TRBD1	TRBJ1-1	NA	TGTGCCAGCAGAGTTTTGACAGGGGAAACTGAAGCTTTCTTT	CASRVLTGETEAFF
TRBV28	NA	TRBJ1-2	NA	TGTGCCAGCAGTTTAGGCGGGGCCGGTATTAACTATGGCTACACCTTC	CASSLGGAGINYGYTF
TRBV18	TRBD1	TRBJ2-7	NA	TGTGCCAGCTCACCAAACGGCGGGGACAGGGGGCCCGAGCAGTACTTC	CASSPNGGDRGPEQYF
TRBV28	TRBD2	TRBJ2-2	NA	TGTGCCAGCAGTAGGGGAGGGGCCGGGGAGCTGTTTTTT	CASSRGGAGELFF
TRBV7-8	NA	TRBJ1-4	few	TGTGCCAGCAGCTTAGTTTCCGGGTACGGTGAAAAACTGTTTTTT	CASSLVSGYGEKLFF
TRBV5-1	NA	TRBJ2-7	NA	TGCGCCAGCAGGAGGATTGGGGGCGAGGGGTACGAGCAGTACTTC	CASRRIGGEGYEQYF
TRBV29-1	NA	TRBJ2-1	NA	TGCAGCGTTGGCGCTTGGCAGGGGAAGGGTATTTACAATGAGCAGTTCTTC	CSVGAWQGKGIYNEQFF
TRBV5-1	NA	TRBJ2-7	NA	TGCGCCAGCAGCTCCCAGGGTGGCAGCTACGAGCAGTACTTC	CASSSQGGSYEQYF
TRBV30	NA	TRBJ2-7	NA	TGTGCCTGGAAAGGGGGTTTGTACGAGCAGTACTTC	CAWKGGLYEQYF
TRBV6-5	TRBD1	TRBJ1-4	NA	TGTGCCAGCAGTCACAGGGGGTTAGGTGAAAAACTGTTTTTT	CASSHRGLGEKLFF
TRBV5-1	NA	TRBJ2-5	few	TGCGCCAGCAGCTTGGGAAATAGCTTTAAGGAGTGGACCCAGTACTTC	CASSLGNSFKEWTQYF
TRBV5-1	TRBD2	TRBJ2-2	NA	TGCGCCAGCAGCTTGGCCAGCGGGGGCACCGGGGAGCTGTTTTTT	CASSLASGGTGELFF
TRBV7-8	TRBD1	TRBJ1-4	NA	TGTGCCAGCAACTCATGGACAGGGAGGGACCGTAATGAAAAACTGTTTTTT	CASNSWTGRDRNEKLFF
TRBV19	TRBD1	TRBJ1-3	NA	TGTGCCACTCAGACAGGGATAGGATCTGGAAACACCATATATTTT	CATQTGIGSGNTIYF
TRBV4-3	NA	TRBJ2-7	NA	TGCGCCAGCAGCCGAGTCAGGGAGGCCGGGAAGGGTGAGCAGTACTTC	CASSRVREAGKGEQYF
TRBV29-1	TRBD1	TRBJ2-3	NA	TGCAGCGTCGGGAGACAGGGGTACACAGATACGCAGTATTTT	CSVGRQGYTDTQYF
TRBV6-4	TRBD1	TRBJ1-3	NA	TGTGCCAGCAGTCTCTCGGACAGGCTCTCTGGAAACACCATATATTTT	CASSLSDRLSGNTIYF
TRBV5-1	NA	TRBJ1-2	NA	TGCGCCAGCAGCTTGGATGGGCCCGGCAACTATGGCTACACCTTC	CASSLDGPGNYGYTF
TRBV2	TRBD1	TRBJ2-7	NA	TGTGCCAGCAGTCCGGACAGGGAGGTCCACGAGCAGTACTTC	CASSPDREVHEQYF
TRBV10-3	NA	TRBJ2-7	NA	TGTGCCATCATGGGGGGACAGCTCTACGAGCAGTACTTC	CAIMGGQLYEQYF
TRBV7-9	TRBD2	TRBJ2-5	once	TGTTCCAGCAGCAAAGGGACTAGCGGGAGTTTTGAGACCCAGTACTTC	CSSSKGTSGSFETQYF
TRBV6-1	NA	TRBJ2-3	NA	TGTGCCAGCAGAGGTCCGGGAGATACGCAGTATTTT	CASRGPGDTQYF
TRBV30	TRBD1	TRBJ2-7	NA	TGTGCCTGGAAGCCCGGACAGGGGTGGCAGTACTTC	CAWKPGQGWQYF
TRBV7-8	TRBD1	TRBJ2-1	NA	TGTGCCAGCAGCTTAGCGGTTCCGGGACAGGGCCTCGATGAGCAGTTCTTC	CASSLAVPGQGLDEQFF
TRBV29-1	NA	TRBJ1-3	few	TGCAGCGCGTCGGGGGGTTCTGGTGGAAACACCATATATTTT	CSASGGSGGNTIYF
TRBV18	TRBD1	TRBJ2-7	NA	TGTGCCAGCTCCCCGGGACAGGCGATCTCCTACGAGCAGTACTTC	CASSPGQAISYEQYF
TRBV19	NA	TRBJ1-5	once	TGTGCCAGTAGTTACAGGTTGACAGGAACACATAGCAATCAGCCCCAGCATTTT	CASSYRLTGTHSNQPQHF